The 8 T cell receptor beta chains below were found in one sample sequenced in a study of cytomegalovirus exposure and HLA in healthy donors. 13 Jbeta primers and 60 Vbeta primers were used for the PCR. Profiled with immunoSEQ multiplex PCR; TCRdb holds only in-frame clones, not every one. The sample shows roughly 150,000 clones, around 78% of them seen only once. Sequencing used PBMCs. Receptors originate from a middle-aged man in good health and CMV-seronegative.

The rearrangement uses TRBV6-1 and TRBJ1-1, with D perhaps TRBD1 (6 bases). The germline V and J ends were trimmed by 5 bases and 0 bases, with 13 bases remaining between them. The CDR3 has 15 amino acids. The germline CDR1 and CDR2 sequences are MNHNS and SASEGT. This CDR3 reads CASSSVDSLNTEAFF. CDR3 DNA sequence: TGTGCCAGCAGTTCCGTGGACAGTCTGAACACTGAAGCTTTCTTT.

The gene calls are TRBV18 and TRBJ1-1; D unresolved. V gave up 1 base and J gave up 2 bases, with 8 bases separating them. The CDR3 totals 14 residues. Germline assignment: CDR1 KGHSH and CDR2 LQKENI. CDR3 sequence (DNA): TGTGCCAGCTCACCACTGGGGAGTAACACTGAAGCTTTCTTT. As protein: CASSPLGSNTEAFF. Combining the CDR3 with reference TRBV18 and TRBJ1-1 gives the whole variable domain NAGVMQNPRHLVRRRGQEARLRCSPMKGHSHVYWYRQLPEEGLKFMVYLQKENIIDESGMPKERFSAEFPKEGPSILRIQQVVRGDSAAYFCASSPLGSNTEAFFGQGTRLTVV.

The chain combines TRBV10-2 with TRBJ1-1; maybe TRBD1 (6 bases). The CDR3 consists of 16 residues. Trimming took off 8 bases at V and 1 base at J, with 20 bases between the two ends. From germline, CDR1 is WSHSY and CDR2 SAAADI. In DNA, the CDR3 is TGCGCCAGCTTAGGCCAGGGGCTAAGATGGAACACTGAAGCTTTCTTT. It codes for CASLGQGLRWNTEAFF.

About this clone itself: This sample includes further DNA sequences coding for the same CDR3. The rearrangement links TRBV27 to TRBJ1-1, with 7 positions matching TRBD1. Germline assignment: CDR1 MNHEY and CDR2 SMNVEV (reference sequence). CDR3 length: 14 amino acids. V shed 3 bases, J shed 1 base, and the junction held 2 bases outside the gene matches. The CDR3 DNA follows: TGTGCCAGCAGTTTTAGGGGGCGGAACACTGAAGCTTTCTTT. This sequence encodes CASSFRGRNTEAFF.

The J gene is TRBJ2-1, the V gene TRBV9, with 7 nucleotides matching TRBD2. Trimming took 2 bases from V and 0 from J; bases not matched to a gene: 5. This CDR3 spans 16 amino acids. The V gene's germline CDR1 is SGDLS and CDR2 YYNGEE. This CDR3 reads CASSVGRGSSYNEQFF. The CDR3 nucleotides read TGTGCCAGCAGCGTGGGGCGGGGGAGCTCCTACAATGAGCAGTTCTTC.

This clone was recorded once. The rearrangement links TRBV7-3 to TRBJ2-3; D may be TRBD2 (6 bases). The CDR3 has 15 amino acids. The germline V gene encodes CDR1 SGHTA and CDR2 FQGTGA. V was pared by 2 bases and J by 6 bases, with 15 bases between. Written as DNA, the CDR3 is TGTGCCAGCAGCTTAGGGTCGGGAGCATATGATACGCAGTATTTT. Translating it yields CASSLGSGAYDTQYF.

The J gene is TRBJ1-2, the V gene TRBV27; 7 nucleotides line up with TRBD1. CDR3 length: 14 amino acids. The germline V gene has CDR1 MNHEY and CDR2 SMNVEV (reference sequence). Trimming at V came to 6 bases and at J to 4 bases, leaving 8 bases not matched to a gene. Here the CDR3 reads CASSINRQGYGYTF. CDR3 nucleotide sequence: TGTGCCAGCAGCATTAACCGACAGGGCTATGGCTACACCTTC.

Points on this clone: At one boundary the junction diverges from the germline segment, which might be a read error. This rearrangement joins TRBV7-6 to TRBJ1-2; the match to TRBD1 covers 9 bases. CDR1 SGHVS and CDR2 FNYEAQ come from the germline V gene. The CDR3 is made up of 12 amino acids. The CDR3 region is CASSPTGGSASF. CDR3 in DNA: TGTGCCAGCAGTCCAACAGGGGGCTCGGCAAGTTTC.